This T cell receptor beta chain was obtained from a study of breast tumors, draining lymph nodes, adjacent tissues. TCRdb used MiXCR to reprocess the multiplex PCR reads, holding one entry per CDR3 protein. The top ten clones hold about 4.1% of a sample with approximately 180,000 distinct CDR3 sequences, about 33% of them seen once. Overall study results and limits: Luminal-like breast cancer showed significantly greater tumor-nontumor repertoire similarity than basal-like breast cancer did. Tumor TCR diversity was below lymph nodes but above nontumor tissue. The lymph node origin of tumor T cells was framed as consistent with a hypothesis, not demonstrated.

In the case of this clonotype: What it recognizes is unknown.

Breast cancer patients provided tissue from their axillary draining lymph nodes. The CDR3 sequence is 17 residues long. The V and J ends lost 7 bases and 2 bases respectively, with 21 bases between them. Germline CDR1 is SGHTA and CDR2 is FQGNSA. What was sequenced was axillary lymph node tissue. The TCR sequence derives from a female donor with breast cancer. Some clones in this sample may be carry-over from other donors' samples. The rearrangement joins TRBV7-2 to TRBJ2-1, with D possibly TRBD2 on 7 matching bases. The CDR3 spells CASNAGAGGGPYNEQFF. CDR3 sequence (DNA): TGTGCCAGCAATGCGGGGGCTGGGGGGGGGCCCTACAATGAGCAGTTCTTC.